The text below deals with one T cell receptor beta chain. Its antigen remains unidentified. The data belong to a study of beta chain features in type 1 diabetes. The entirety of the isolated RNA underwent reverse transcription, so expressed TCRB transcripts were sequenced. The assay was immunoSEQ multiplex PCR, and TCRdb's table has in-frame clones only and misses some. This table holds about 370,000 clones, about 15% found once. Overall study results and limits: Individuals with type 1 diabetes displayed fewer insertions and more deletions at VDJ junctions.

V lost 5 bases to trimming and J lost 0 bases, with 8 bases between them. Per the germline V gene, CDR1 is SEHNR and CDR2 is FQNEAQ (reference sequence). This CDR3 is built from 14 residues. Central memory, naive, regulatory and stem cell-like memory CD4+ cells were sorted by CD45RO/CCR7/CD25/CD127/CD95/CD27. Sorted populations all had greater than 98% purity. Sequenced sample: naive CD4+ T cells from blood. The rearrangement uses TRBV7-9 and TRBJ1-5; D gene ambiguous. The receptor's source is a young woman in good health. CDR3 sequence reads: CASSVQSSNQPQHF. The CDR3 nucleotides read TGTGCCAGCAGCGTACAGAGTAGCAATCAGCCCCAGCATTTT.